Below, 3 T cell receptor beta chains from the same sample are listed, as sequenced in a study of T cells expressing NK-cell markers. With the 5' RACE reads reprocessed, TCRdb shows one record per CDR3 protein and no DNA. The sample totals under 500,000 distinct CDR3 sequences. The specimen sequenced was blood T cells: a sorted CD56 or NKG2C T cell subset, CD4+ or CD8+ T cells, or bulk PBMC T cells (not recorded which). Every receptor here comes from a woman aged 18 to 75 in good health.

The V gene is TRBV11-1, the J gene TRBJ2-3; TCRdb calls TRBD2, which cannot be checked without DNA. Germline assignment: CDR1 SGHAT and CDR2 FQDESV (reference sequence). This CDR3 region has 16 residues. CDR3 loop: CASSSSGTRRTDTQYF.

The genes are TRBV6-6 and TRBJ1-4. This CDR3 is built from 12 residues. Germline V lookup: CDR1 MNHNY, CDR2 SVGAGI (reference sequence). The CDR3 loop reads CASSLIGQKLFF.

CDR3 region: CASSDSPGGGKETQYF. The chain combines TRBV6-4 with TRBJ2-5; TCRdb indicates TRBD1, and absent DNA this call remains unverified. CDR1 MRHNA and CDR2 SNTAGT come from the germline V gene. The length of the CDR3 is 16 residues.